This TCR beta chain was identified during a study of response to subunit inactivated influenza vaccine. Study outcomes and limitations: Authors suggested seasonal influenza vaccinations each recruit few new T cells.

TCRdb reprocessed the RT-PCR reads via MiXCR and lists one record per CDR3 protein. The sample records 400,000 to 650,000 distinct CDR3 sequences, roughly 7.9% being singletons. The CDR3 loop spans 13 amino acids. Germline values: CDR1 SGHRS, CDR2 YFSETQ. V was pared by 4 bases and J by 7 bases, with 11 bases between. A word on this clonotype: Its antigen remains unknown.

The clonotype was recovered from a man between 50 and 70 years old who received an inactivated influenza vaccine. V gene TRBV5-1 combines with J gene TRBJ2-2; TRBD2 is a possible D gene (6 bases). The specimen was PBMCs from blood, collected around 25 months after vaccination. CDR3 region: CASSLEGRGELFF. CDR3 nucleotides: TGCGCCAGCAGCCTGGAGGGCCGCGGGGAGCTGTTTTTT.